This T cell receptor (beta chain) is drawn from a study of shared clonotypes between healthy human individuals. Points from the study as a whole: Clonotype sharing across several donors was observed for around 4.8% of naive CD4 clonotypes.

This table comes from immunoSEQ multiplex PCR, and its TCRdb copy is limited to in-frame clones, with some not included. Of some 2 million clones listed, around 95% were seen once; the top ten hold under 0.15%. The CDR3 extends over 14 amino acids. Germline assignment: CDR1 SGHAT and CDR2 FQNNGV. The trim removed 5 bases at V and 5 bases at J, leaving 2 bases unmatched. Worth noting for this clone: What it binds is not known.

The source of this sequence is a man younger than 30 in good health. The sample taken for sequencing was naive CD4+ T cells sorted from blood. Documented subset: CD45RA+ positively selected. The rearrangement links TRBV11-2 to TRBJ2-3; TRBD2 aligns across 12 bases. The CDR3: CASSPLAGGDTQYF. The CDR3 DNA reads TGTGCCAGCAGCCCACTAGCGGGAGGAGATACGCAGTATTTT.